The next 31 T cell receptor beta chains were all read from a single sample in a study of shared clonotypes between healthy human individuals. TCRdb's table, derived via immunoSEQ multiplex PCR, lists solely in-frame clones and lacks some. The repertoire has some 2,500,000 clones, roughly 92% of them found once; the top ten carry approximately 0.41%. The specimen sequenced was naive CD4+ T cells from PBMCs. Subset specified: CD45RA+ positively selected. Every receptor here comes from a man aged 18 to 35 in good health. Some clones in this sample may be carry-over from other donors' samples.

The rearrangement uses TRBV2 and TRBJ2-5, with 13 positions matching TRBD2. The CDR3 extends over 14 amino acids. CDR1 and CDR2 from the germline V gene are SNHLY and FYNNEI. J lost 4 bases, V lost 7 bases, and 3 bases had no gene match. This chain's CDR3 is CASKTSGRAETQYF. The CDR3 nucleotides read TGTGCCAGCAAAACTAGCGGGAGGGCAGAGACCCAGTACTTC.

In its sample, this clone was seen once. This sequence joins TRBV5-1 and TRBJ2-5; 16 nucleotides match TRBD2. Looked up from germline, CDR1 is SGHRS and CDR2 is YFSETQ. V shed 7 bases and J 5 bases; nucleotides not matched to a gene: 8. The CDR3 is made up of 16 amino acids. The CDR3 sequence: CASSGTSGRAGETQYF. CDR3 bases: TGCGCCAGCTCCGGGACTAGCGGGAGGGCAGGGGAGACCCAGTACTTC.

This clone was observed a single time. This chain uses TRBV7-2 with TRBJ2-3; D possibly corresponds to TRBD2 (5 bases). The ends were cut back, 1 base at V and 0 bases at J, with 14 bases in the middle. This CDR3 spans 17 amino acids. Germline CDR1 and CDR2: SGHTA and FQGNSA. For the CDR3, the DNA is TGTGCCAGCAGCTTAGTTGCGGGCACTCGTAGCACAGATACGCAGTATTTT. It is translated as CASSLVAGTRSTDTQYF.

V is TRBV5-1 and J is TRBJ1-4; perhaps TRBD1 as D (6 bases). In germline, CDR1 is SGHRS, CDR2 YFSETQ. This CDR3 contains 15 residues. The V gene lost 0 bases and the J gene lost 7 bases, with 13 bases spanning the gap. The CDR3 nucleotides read TGCGCCAGCAGCTTGGTTTCAGGGGCTGTTGAAAAACTGTTTTTT. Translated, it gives CASSLVSGAVEKLFF.

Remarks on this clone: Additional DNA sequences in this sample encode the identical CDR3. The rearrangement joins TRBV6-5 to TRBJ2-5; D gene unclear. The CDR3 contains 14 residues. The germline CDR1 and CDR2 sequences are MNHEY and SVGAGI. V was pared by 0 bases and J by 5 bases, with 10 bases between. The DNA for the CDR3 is TGTGCCAGCAGTTACTCAGGGCTTGCGGAGACCCAGTACTTC. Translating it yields CASSYSGLAETQYF.

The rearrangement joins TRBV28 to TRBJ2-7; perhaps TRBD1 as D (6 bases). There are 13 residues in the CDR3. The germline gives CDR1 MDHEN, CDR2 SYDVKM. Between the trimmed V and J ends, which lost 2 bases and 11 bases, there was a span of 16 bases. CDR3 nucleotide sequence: TGTGCCAGCAGTTTAGCCGGGACACCCGTTGAGTACTTC. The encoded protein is CASSLAGTPVEYF.

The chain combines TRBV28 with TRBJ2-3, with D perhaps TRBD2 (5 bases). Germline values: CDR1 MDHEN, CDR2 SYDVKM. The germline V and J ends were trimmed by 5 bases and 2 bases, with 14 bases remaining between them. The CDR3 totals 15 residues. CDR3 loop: CASSAGRTYTDTQYF. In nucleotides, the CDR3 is TGTGCCAGCAGTGCCGGACGGACTTACACAGATACGCAGTATTTT. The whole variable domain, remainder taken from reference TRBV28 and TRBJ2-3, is DVKVTQSSRYLVKRTGEKVFLECVQDMDHENMFWYRQDPGLGLRLIYFSYDVKMKEKGDIPEGYSVSREKKERFSLILESASTNQTSMYLCASSAGRTYTDTQYFGPGTRLTVL.

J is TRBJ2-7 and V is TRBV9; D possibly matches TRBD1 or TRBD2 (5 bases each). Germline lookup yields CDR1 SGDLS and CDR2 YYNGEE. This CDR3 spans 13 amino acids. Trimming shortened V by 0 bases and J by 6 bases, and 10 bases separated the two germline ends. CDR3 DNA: TGTGCCAGCAGCGTAGAAGTGGGACGCGAGCAGTACTTC. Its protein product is CASSVEVGREQYF.

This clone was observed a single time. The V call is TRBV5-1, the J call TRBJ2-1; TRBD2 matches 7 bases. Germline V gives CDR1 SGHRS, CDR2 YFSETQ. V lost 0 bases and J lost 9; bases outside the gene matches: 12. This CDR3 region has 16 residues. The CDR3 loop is CASSLDPISGVGEQFF. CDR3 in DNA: TGCGCCAGCAGCTTGGATCCTATAAGCGGGGTTGGTGAGCAGTTCTTC.

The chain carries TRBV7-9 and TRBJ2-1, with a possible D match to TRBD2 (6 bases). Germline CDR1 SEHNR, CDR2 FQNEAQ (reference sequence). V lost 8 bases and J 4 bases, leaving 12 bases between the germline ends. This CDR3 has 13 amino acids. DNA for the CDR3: TGTGCCAGCGGAGCGGGCCTTTACAATGAGCAGTTCTTC. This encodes CASGAGLYNEQFF.

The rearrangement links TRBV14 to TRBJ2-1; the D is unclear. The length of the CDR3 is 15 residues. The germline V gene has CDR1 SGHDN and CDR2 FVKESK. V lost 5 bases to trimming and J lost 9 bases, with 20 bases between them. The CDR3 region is CASSSSSPVPGEQFF. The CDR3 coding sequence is TGTGCCAGCAGCTCGTCGAGCCCTGTCCCGGGTGAGCAGTTCTTC. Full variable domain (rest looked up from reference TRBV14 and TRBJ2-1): EAGVTQFPSHSVIEKGQTVTLRCDPISGHDNLYWYRRVMGKEIKFLLHFVKESKQDESGMPNNRFLAERTGGTYSTLKVQPAELEDSGVYFCASSSSSPVPGEQFFGPGTRLTVL.

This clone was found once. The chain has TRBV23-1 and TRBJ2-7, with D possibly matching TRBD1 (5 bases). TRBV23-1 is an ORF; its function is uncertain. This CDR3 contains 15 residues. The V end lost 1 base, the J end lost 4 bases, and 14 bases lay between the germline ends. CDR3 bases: TGCGCCAGCAGTCAATTCTTCAGGGTGTTATACGAGCAGTACTTC. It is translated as CASSQFFRVLYEQYF.

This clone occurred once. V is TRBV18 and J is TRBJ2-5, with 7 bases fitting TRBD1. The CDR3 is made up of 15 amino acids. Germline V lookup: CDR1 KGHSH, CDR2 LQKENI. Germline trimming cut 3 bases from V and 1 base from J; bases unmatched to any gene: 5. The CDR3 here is CASSPLGTAQETQYF. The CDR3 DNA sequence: TGTGCCAGCTCACCCCTTGGGACAGCCCAAGAGACCCAGTACTTC.

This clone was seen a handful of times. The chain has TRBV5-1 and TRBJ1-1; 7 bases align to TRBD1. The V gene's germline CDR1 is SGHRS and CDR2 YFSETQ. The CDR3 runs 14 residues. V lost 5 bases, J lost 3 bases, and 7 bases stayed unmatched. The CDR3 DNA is TGCGCCAGCAGGCTACAGGGGCCGGACACTGAAGCTTTCTTT. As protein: CASRLQGPDTEAFF.

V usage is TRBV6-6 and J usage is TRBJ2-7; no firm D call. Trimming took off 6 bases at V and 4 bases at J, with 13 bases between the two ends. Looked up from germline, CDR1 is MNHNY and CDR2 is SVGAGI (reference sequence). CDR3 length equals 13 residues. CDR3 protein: CASRPAPRYEQYF. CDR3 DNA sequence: TGTGCCAGCAGGCCCGCCCCCAGGTACGAGCAGTACTTC.

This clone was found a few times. The CDR3 sequence: CASSPTSMNTEAFF. Written as DNA, the CDR3 is TGTGCCAGCTCACCCACATCCATGAACACTGAAGCTTTCTTT. V is TRBV18 and J is TRBJ1-1; D is unclear. The CDR3 has 14 residues. Trimming pared 3 bases from V and 0 bases from J, leaving 8 bases between. Germline loops: CDR1 KGHSH, CDR2 LQKENI.

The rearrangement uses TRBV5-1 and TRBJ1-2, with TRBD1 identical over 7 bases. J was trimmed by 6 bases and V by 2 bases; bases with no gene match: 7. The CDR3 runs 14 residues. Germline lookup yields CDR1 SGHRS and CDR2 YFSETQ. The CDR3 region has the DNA TGCGCCAGCAGCTTCGGACAGGCCGGGCATGGCTACACCTTC. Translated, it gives CASSFGQAGHGYTF.

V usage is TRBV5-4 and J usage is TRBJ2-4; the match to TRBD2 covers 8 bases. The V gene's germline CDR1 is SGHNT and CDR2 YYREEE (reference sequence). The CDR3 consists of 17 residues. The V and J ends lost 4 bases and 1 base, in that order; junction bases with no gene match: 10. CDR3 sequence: CASSPAGGGSAKNIQYF. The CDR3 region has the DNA TGTGCCAGCAGCCCGGCGGGGGGCGGGTCGGCCAAAAACATTCAGTACTTC.

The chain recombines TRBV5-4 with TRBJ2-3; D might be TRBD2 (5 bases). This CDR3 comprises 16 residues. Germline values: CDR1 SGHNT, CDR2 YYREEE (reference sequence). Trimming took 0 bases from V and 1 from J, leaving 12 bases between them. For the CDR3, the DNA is TGTGCCAGCAGCTTGGAGCGCCAGAGGGGCACAGATACGCAGTATTTT. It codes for CASSLERQRGTDTQYF.

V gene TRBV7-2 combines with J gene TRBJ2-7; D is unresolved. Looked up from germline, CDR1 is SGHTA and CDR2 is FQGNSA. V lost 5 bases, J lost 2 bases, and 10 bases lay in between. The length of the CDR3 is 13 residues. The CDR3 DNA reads TGTGCCAGCAGCCACGGGTTCCCCTACGAGCAGTACTTC. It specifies CASSHGFPYEQYF.

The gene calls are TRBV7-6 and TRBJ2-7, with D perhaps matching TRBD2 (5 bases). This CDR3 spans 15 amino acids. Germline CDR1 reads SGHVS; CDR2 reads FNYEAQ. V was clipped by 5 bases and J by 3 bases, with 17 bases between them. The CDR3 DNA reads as TGTGCCAGCAGCGTCAATTCTGCGGGCCGCTACGAGCAGTACTTC. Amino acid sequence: CASSVNSAGRYEQYF.

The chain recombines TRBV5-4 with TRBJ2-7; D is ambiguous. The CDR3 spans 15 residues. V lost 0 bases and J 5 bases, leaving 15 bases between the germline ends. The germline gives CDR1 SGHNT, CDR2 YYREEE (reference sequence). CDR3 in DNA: TGTGCCAGCAGCTTGGATAGCACCCCTTGGGACGAGCAGTACTTC. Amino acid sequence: CASSLDSTPWDEQYF.

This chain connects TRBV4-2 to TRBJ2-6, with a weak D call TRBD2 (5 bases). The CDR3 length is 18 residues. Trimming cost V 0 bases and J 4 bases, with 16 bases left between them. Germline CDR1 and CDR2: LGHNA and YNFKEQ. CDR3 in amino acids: CASSQERAARGGANVLTF. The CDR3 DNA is TGTGCCAGCAGCCAAGAGCGAGCAGCCCGGGGAGGGGCCAACGTCCTGACTTTC.

CDR3 coding DNA: TGTGCCAGCAGTTTGAAGCAGAACACTGAAGCTTTCTTT. This codes for CASSLKQNTEAFF. The J gene is TRBJ1-1, the V gene TRBV27; D not certain. CDR1 is MNHEY and CDR2 is SMNVEV in the germline V gene (reference sequence). The CDR3 extends over 13 amino acids. Trimming cost V 3 bases and J 1 base, with 6 bases left between them.

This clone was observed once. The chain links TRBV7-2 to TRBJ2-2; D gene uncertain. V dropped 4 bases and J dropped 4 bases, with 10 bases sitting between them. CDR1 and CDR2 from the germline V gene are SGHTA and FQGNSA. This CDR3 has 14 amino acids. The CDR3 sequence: CASSSAKPTGELFF. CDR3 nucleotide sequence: TGTGCCAGCAGCTCCGCTAAGCCCACCGGGGAGCTGTTTTTT.

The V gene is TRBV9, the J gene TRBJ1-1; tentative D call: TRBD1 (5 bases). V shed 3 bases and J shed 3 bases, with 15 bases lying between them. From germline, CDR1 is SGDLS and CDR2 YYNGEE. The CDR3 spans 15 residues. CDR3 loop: CASSGRDAGHTEAFF. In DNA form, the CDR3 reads TGTGCCAGCAGCGGACGGGACGCAGGTCACACTGAAGCTTTCTTT.

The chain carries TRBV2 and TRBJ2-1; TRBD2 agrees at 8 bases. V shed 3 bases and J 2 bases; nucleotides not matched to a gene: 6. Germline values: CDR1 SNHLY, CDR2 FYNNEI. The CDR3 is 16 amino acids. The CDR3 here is CASSESGGGPYNEQFF. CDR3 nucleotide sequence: TGTGCCAGCAGTGAGAGCGGGGGCGGACCCTACAATGAGCAGTTCTTC. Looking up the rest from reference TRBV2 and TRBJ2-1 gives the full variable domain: EPEVTQTPSHQVTQMGQEVILRCVPISNHLYFYWYRQILGQKVEFLVSFYNNEISEKSEIFDDQFSVERPDGSNFTLKIRSTKLEDSAMYFCASSESGGGPYNEQFFGPGTRLTVL.

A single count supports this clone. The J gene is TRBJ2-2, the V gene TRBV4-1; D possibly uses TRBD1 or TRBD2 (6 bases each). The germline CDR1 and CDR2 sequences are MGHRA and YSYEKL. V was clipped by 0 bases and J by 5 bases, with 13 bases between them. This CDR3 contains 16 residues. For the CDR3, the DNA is TGCGCCAGCAGCCAAGAAGGGGGACTCCCAACCGGGGAGCTGTTTTTT. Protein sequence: CASSQEGGLPTGELFF.

The CDR3 spells CASTLGWNTGELFF. In DNA, the CDR3 is TGTGCCAGCACCCTGGGCTGGAACACCGGGGAGCTGTTTTTT. The gene calls are TRBV7-6 and TRBJ2-2; the D is unclear. Trimming pared 7 bases from V and 1 base from J, leaving 10 bases between. Germline CDR1 SGHVS, CDR2 FNYEAQ. This CDR3 is built from 14 residues.

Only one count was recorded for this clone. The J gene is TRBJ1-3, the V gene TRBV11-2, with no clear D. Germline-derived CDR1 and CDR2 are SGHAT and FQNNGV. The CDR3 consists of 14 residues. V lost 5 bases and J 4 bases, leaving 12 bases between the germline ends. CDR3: CASSPGRAGNTIYF. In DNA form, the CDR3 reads TGTGCCAGCAGCCCCGGACGGGCCGGAAACACCATATATTTT.

The CDR3 loop is CASSPTRTGGGDAFF. The DNA for the CDR3 is TGTGCCAGCAGTCCGACCAGGACGGGAGGAGGGGACGCTTTCTTT. The genes are TRBV28 and TRBJ1-1; perhaps TRBD1 as D (5 bases). The ends were cut back, 5 bases at V and 11 bases at J, with 24 bases in the middle. The CDR3 is made up of 15 amino acids. Germline CDR1 reads MDHEN; CDR2 reads SYDVKM.